The 5 T cell receptor beta chains listed next were all sequenced from one sample in a study of blood T cell repertoires in COVID-19. Profiling relied on immunoSEQ multiplex PCR, and the TCRdb table lists in-frame clones only, not all of them. The table lists about 64,000 clones, about 70% of them singletons. Sequenced sample: peripheral blood. The receptor source for this set is a human donor in a cohort sampled during active COVID-19.

The CDR3 coding sequence is TGTGCCAGCAGTGAAAACAGGGGAATGGCCTACGAGCAGTACTTC. Amino acids: CASSENRGMAYEQYF. V and J are TRBV2 and TRBJ2-7, with 7 bases aligning to TRBD1. Germline V CDR1 and CDR2: SNHLY, FYNNEI. V dropped 2 bases and J dropped 2; count of bases not matched to a gene: 6. The CDR3 sequence is 15 residues long.

The rearrangement joins TRBV7-6 to TRBJ2-7; D is perhaps TRBD2 (6 bases). CDR3 size: 15 residues. The V and J ends lost 0 bases and 7 bases respectively, with 16 bases between them. Germline V gives CDR1 SGHVS, CDR2 FNYEAQ. The CDR3 sequence: CASSLAIGARGEQYF. The DNA for the CDR3 is TGTGCCAGCAGCTTAGCGATTGGGGCCCGGGGGGAGCAGTACTTC.

CDR3 nucleotides: TGTGCCGTATCGGGACTCCCAGCGTATGGCTACACCTTC. Residues: CAVSGLPAYGYTF. The genes are TRBV6-5 and TRBJ1-2; TRBD1 might be the D (5 bases). The CDR3 length is 13 residues. Germline V CDR1 and CDR2: MNHEY, SVGAGI. Between the trimmed V and J ends, which lost 11 bases and 5 bases, there was a span of 18 bases.

V usage is TRBV5-6 and J usage is TRBJ2-1; 9 bases are a match to TRBD2. The germline V gene has CDR1 SGHDT and CDR2 YYEEEE. This CDR3 region has 15 residues. J gave up 4 bases and V 5 bases, and 7 bases lay outside the gene matches. CDR3 loop: CASSLNSGGYNEQFF. DNA for the CDR3: TGTGCCAGCAGTCTTAATAGCGGGGGTTACAATGAGCAGTTCTTC.

The rearrangement uses TRBV28 and TRBJ1-1; TRBD1 is a possible D gene (5 bases). V was trimmed by 6 bases and J by 5 bases, leaving 13 bases between them. The CDR3 is 13 amino acids. The germline CDR1 and CDR2 sequences are MDHEN and SYDVKM. CDR3 in DNA: TGTGCCAGCAGAGGAGGGGATGGGACTGAAGCTTTCTTT. Translating it yields CASRGGDGTEAFF.